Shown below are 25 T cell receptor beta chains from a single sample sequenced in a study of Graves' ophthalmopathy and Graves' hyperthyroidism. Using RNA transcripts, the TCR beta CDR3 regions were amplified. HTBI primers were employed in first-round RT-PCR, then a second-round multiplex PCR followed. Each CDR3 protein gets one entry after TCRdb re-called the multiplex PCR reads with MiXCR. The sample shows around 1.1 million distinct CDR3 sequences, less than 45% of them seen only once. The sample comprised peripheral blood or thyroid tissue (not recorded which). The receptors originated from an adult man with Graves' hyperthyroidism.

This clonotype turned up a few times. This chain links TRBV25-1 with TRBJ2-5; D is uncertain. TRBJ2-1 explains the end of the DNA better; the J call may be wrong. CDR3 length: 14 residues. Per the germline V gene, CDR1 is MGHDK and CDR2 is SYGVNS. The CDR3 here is CASSEFGRSNEQFF. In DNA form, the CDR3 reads TGTGCCAGCAGTGAATTTGGGCGGTCCAATGAGCAGTTCTTC.

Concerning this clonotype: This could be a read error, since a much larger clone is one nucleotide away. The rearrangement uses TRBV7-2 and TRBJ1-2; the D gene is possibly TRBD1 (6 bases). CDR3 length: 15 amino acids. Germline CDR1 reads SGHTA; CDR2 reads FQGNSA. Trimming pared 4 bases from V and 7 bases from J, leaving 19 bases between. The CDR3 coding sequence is TGTGCCAGCAGCTGTCCGACAGGAAGCTTTCGTGGCTACACCTTC. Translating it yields CASSCPTGSFRGYTF. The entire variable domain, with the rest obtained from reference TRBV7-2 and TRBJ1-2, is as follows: GAGVSQSPSNKVTEKGKDVELRCDPISGHTALYWYRQSLGQGLEFLIYFQGNSAPDKSGLPSDRFSAERTGGSVSTLTIQRTQQEDSAVYLCASSCPTGSFRGYTFGSGTRLTVV.

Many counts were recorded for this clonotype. The CDR3 DNA sequence: TGTGCCATCAGTGAGTTTTCACGTAATAGCAATCAGCCCCAGCATTTT. It codes for CAISEFSRNSNQPQHF. The chain is built from TRBV10-3 and TRBJ1-5; D is uncertain. The CDR3 totals 16 residues. Trimming took 1 base from V and 0 from J, leaving 10 bases between them. Germline V CDR1 and CDR2: ENHRY, SYGVKD.

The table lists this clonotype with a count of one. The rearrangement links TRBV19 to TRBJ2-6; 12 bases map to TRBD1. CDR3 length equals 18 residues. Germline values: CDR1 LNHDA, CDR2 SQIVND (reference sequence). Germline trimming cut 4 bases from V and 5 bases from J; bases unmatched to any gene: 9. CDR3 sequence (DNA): TGTGCCAGTAGTAGTGGGACAGGGGGCGTTTCTAGGGCCAACGTCCTGACTTTC. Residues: CASSSGTGGVSRANVLTF.

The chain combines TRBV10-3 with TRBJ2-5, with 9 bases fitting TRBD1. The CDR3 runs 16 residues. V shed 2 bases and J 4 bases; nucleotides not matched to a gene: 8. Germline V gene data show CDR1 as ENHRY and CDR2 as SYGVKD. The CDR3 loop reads CAISEPGQGAGETQYF. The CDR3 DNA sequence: TGTGCCATCAGTGAGCCGGGACAGGGTGCCGGAGAGACCCAGTACTTC.

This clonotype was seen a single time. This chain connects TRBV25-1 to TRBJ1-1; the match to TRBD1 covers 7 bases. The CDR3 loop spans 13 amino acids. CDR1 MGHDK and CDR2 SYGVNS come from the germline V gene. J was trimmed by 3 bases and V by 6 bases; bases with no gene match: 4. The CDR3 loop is CASSSRGHTEAFF. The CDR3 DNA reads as TGTGCCAGCAGCTCAAGGGGGCACACTGAAGCTTTCTTT.

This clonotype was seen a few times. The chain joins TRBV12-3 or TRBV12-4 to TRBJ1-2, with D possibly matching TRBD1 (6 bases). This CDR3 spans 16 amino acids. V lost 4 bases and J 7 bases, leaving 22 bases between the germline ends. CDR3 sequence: CASSYPDTGFFFGYTF. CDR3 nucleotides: TGTGCCAGCAGTTACCCCGATACAGGGTTCTTCTTTGGCTACACCTTC.

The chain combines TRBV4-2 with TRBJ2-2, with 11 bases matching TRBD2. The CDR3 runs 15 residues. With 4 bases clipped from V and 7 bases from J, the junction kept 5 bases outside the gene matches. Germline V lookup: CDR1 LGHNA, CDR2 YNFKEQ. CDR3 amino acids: CASSPLAGADGELFF. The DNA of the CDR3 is TGTGCCAGCAGCCCACTAGCGGGAGCAGACGGGGAGCTGTTTTTT.

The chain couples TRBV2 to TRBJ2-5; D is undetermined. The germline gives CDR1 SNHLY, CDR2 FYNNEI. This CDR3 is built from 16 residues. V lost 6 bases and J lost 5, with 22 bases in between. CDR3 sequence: CASSGRMSSAVETQYF. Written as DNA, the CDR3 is TGTGCCAGCAGCGGCAGGATGAGTTCGGCTGTCGAGACCCAGTACTTC.

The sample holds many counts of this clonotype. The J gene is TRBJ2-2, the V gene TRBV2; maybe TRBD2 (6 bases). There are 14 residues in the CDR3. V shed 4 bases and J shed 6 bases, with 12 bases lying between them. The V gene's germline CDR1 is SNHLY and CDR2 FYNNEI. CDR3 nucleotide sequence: TGTGCCAGCAGTGGCGGCGGGGTTGCCGGGGAGCTGTTTTTT. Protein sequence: CASSGGGVAGELFF. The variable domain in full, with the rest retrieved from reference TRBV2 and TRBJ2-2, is EPEVTQTPSHQVTQMGQEVILRCVPISNHLYFYWYRQILGQKVEFLVSFYNNEISEKSEIFDDQFSVERPDGSNFTLKIRSTKLEDSAMYFCASSGGGVAGELFFGEGSRLTVL.

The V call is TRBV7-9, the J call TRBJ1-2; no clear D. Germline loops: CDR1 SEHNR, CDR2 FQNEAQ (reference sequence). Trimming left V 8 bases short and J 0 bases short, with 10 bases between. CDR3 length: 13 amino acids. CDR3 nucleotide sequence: TGTGCCAGCGGCCACGGAACTAACTATGGCTACACCTTC. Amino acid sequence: CASGHGTNYGYTF.

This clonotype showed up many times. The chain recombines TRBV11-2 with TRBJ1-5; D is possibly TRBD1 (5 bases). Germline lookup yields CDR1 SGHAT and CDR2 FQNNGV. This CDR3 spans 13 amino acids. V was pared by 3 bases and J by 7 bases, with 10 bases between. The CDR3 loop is CASSFGGKQPQHF. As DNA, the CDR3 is TGTGCCAGCAGCTTCGGGGGTAAGCAGCCCCAGCATTTT.

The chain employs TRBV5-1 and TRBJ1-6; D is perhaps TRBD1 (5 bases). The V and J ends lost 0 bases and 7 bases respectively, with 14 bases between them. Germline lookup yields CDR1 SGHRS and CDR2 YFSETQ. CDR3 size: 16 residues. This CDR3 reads CASSLEAAGRNSPLHF. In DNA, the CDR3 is TGCGCCAGCAGCTTGGAGGCGGCGGGACGAAATTCACCCCTCCACTTT.

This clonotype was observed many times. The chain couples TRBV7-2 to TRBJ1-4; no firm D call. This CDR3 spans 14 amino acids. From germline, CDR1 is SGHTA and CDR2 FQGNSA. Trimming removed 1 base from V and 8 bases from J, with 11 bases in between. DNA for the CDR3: TGTGCCAGCAGCTTAGGACTGGGGAAGGAAAAACTGTTTTTT. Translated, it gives CASSLGLGKEKLFF. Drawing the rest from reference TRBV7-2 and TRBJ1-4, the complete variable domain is GAGVSQSPSNKVTEKGKDVELRCDPISGHTALYWYRQSLGQGLEFLIYFQGNSAPDKSGLPSDRFSAERTGGSVSTLTIQRTQQEDSAVYLCASSLGLGKEKLFFGSGTQLSVL.

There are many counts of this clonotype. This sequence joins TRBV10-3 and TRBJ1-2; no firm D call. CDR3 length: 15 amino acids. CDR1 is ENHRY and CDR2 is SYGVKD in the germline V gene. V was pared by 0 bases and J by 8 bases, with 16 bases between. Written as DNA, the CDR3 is TGTGCCATCAGTGAGTCGACTCCTGTAGGGCGCGGCTACACCTTC. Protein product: CAISESTPVGRGYTF.

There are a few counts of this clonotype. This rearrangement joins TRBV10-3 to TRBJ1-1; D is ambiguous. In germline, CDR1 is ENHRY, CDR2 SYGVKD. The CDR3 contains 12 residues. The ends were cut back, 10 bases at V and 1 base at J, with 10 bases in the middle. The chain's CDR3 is CASRRQNTEAFF. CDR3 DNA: TGTGCCAGCAGAAGACAGAACACTGAAGCTTTCTTT.

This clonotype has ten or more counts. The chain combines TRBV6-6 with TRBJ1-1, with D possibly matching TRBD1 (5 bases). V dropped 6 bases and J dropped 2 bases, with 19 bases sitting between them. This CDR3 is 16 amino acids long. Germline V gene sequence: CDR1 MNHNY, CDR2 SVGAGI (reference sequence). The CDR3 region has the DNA TGTGCCAGCAGCAAGCCGGGGTTGCAGGGCAACACTGAAGCTTTCTTT. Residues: CASSKPGLQGNTEAFF.

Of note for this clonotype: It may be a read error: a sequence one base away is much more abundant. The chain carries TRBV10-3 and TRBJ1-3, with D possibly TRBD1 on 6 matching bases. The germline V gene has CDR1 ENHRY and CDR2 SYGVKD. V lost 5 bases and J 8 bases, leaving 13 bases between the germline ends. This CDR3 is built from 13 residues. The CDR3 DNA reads TGTGCCATCAGTCCTGGGAAGGGGGACACCATATATTTT. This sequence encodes CAISPGKGDTIYF.

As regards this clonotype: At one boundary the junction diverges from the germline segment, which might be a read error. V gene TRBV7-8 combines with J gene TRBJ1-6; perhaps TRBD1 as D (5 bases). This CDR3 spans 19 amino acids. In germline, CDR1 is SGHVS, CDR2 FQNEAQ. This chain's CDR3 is CASSLDGDSLSSYNSPLHF. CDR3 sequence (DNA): TGTGCCAGCAGTTTAGACGGAGACAGTCTTAGCTCCTATAATTCACCCCTCCACTTT.

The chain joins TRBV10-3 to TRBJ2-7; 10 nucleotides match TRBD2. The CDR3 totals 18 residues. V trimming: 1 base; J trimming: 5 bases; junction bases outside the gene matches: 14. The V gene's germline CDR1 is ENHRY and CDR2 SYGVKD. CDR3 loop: CAISEFHDLLAGEDEQYF. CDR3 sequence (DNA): TGTGCCATCAGTGAGTTCCACGACCTGCTAGCGGGAGAGGACGAGCAGTACTTC.

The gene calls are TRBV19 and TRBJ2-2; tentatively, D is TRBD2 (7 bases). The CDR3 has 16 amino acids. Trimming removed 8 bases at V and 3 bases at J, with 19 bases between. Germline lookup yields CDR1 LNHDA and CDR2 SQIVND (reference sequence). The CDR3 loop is CASGVLGGGDTGELFF. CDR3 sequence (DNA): TGTGCCAGTGGTGTCCTAGGGGGGGGCGACACCGGGGAGCTGTTTTTT.

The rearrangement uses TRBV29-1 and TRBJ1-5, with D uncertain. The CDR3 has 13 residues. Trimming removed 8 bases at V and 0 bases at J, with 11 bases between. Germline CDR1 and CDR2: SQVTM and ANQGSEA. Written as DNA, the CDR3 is TGCAGCCAGTACCAGACTAGCAATCAGCCCCAGCATTTT. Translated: CSQYQTSNQPQHF.

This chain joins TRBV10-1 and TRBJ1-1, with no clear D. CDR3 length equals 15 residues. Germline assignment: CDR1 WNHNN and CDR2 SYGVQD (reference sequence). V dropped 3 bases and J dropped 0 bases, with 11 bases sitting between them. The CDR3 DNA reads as TGCGCCAGCAGTGATCTGGACGGCATGAACACTGAAGCTTTCTTT. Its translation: CASSDLDGMNTEAFF.

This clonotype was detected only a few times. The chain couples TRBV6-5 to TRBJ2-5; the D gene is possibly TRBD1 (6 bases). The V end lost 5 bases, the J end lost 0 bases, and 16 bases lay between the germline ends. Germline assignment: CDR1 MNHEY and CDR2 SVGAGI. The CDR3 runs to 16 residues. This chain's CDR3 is CASSHPDSSYQETQYF. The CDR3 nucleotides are TGTGCCAGCAGTCACCCGGACAGTTCCTACCAAGAGACCCAGTACTTC.

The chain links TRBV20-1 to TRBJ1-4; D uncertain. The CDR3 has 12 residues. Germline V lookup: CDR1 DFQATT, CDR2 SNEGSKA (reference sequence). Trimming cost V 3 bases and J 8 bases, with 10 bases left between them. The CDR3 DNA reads TGCAGTGCTAGGAGGGCACAGGAAAAACTGTTTTTT. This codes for CSARRAQEKLFF.